These T cell receptor beta chains were read from a single sample in a study of shared clonotypes between healthy human individuals. Using immunoSEQ multiplex PCR, the repertoire was profiled, and TCRdb retains in-frame clones only, with some absent. The data show about 470,000 clones, with roughly 77% seen just once and less than 15% held by the top ten. Material for sequencing was PBMCs. All receptors derive from a woman in her 40s in good health. Some clones in this sample may be carry-over from other donors' samples. CDR3s include the opening cysteine and the closing phenylalanine or tryptophan. D genes are given only for firm matches. Where a row states a size, it is once, few, many or the class of an expanded clone; other rows omit it.

d_gene | j_gene | v_gene | abundance | CDR3aa | CDR3nt
- | TRBJ2-7 | TRBV6-1 | few | CASSAPYEQYF | TGTGCCAGCAGTGCCCCCTACGAGCAGTACTTC
TRBD2 | TRBJ2-1 | TRBV6-5 | - | CASSPGAGGPYEQFF | TGTGCCAGCAGTCCCGGGGCGGGAGGGCCCTATGAGCAGTTCTTC
TRBD1 | TRBJ2-7 | TRBV29-1 | - | CSVEPGQGVGEQYF | TGCAGCGTTGAACCGGGACAGGGGGTAGGCGAGCAGTACTTC
- | TRBJ2-1 | TRBV6-6 | - | CASSFLGQGGEQFF | TGTGCCAGCAGTTTTCTCGGCCAGGGGGGTGAGCAGTTCTTC
- | TRBJ2-7 | TRBV11-2 | - | CASSLSGYPYEQYF | TGTGCCAGCAGCTTATCAGGTTATCCTTACGAGCAGTACTTC
- | TRBJ2-7 | TRBV7-2 | - | CASSRTRITYEQYF | TGTGCCAGCAGCCGAACTAGGATCACCTACGAGCAGTACTTC
- | TRBJ1-1 | TRBV27 | many | CASSSWEGVSGAFF | TGTGCCAGCAGTTCATGGGAGGGGGTTTCGGGAGCTTTCTTT
- | TRBJ2-7 | TRBV6-5 | - | CASSYNVLAYEQYF | TGTGCCAGCAGTTACAACGTGTTAGCCTACGAGCAGTACTTC
- | TRBJ2-2 | TRBV7-9 | - | CASRSTKAGELFF | TGTGCCAGCAGGTCAACTAAAGCCGGGGAGCTGTTTTTT
TRBD1 | TRBJ2-1 | TRBV11-3 | once | CASSLDPGTGGSDEQFF | TGTGCCAGCAGCTTAGATCCCGGGACAGGGGGCTCGGATGAGCAGTTCTTC
- | TRBJ2-5 | TRBV4-2 | many | CASSQAARETQYF | TGTGCCAGCAGTCAAGCGGCAAGGGAGACCCAGTACTTC
TRBD1 | TRBJ2-2 | TRBV19 | - | CASTRDRDTGELFF | TGTGCCAGTACCCGGGACAGGGACACCGGGGAGCTGTTTTTT
- | TRBJ2-5 | TRBV28 | - | CASSFRVASPDQETQYF | TGTGCCAGCAGTTTCAGGGTAGCGAGCCCAGATCAAGAGACCCAGTACTTC
- | TRBJ2-7 | TRBV5-5 | - | CASSAGLYEQYF | TGTGCCAGCAGCGCCGGACTCTACGAGCAGTACTTC
- | TRBJ2-3 | TRBV27 | - | CASSFSPGVNTDTQYF | TGTGCCAGCAGTTTTAGTCCGGGGGTGAACACAGATACGCAGTATTTT
- | TRBJ1-6 | TRBV30 | once | CAWSNKGGSSLHF | TGTGCCTGGAGCAACAAGGGGGGCTCGTCCCTCCACTTT
TRBD1 | TRBJ2-5 | TRBV28 | - | CASSFQTGGGETQYF | TGTGCCAGCAGTTTCCAGACAGGGGGCGGAGAGACCCAGTACTTC
- | TRBJ2-5 | TRBV28 | - | CASSSRYSAQETQYF | TGTGCCAGCAGCTCCAGATACAGTGCCCAAGAGACCCAGTACTTC
TRBD2 | TRBJ2-5 | TRBV28 | - | CASTPPRAGEETQYF | TGTGCCAGCACCCCGCCCCGTGCGGGAGAAGAGACCCAGTACTTC
TRBD1 | TRBJ1-2 | TRBV19 | - | CASSILDRVLNYGYTF | TGTGCCAGTAGTATACTCGACAGGGTTTTGAACTATGGCTACACCTTC
- | TRBJ2-1 | TRBV5-1 | - | CASSLFGAEQFF | TGCGCCAGCAGCTTGTTCGGAGCGGAGCAGTTCTTC
TRBD2 | TRBJ2-2 | TRBV9 | - | CASSPRGDNTGELFF | TGTGCCAGCAGCCCCCGGGGGGATAACACCGGGGAGCTGTTTTTT
TRBD2 | TRBJ2-1 | TRBV11-1 | - | CASSPRTSGRWNEQFF | TGTGCCAGCAGCCCGAGGACTAGCGGGAGGTGGAATGAGCAGTTCTTC
- | TRBJ2-5 | TRBV5-6 | few | CASSTDWDETQYF | TGTGCCAGCAGCACCGACTGGGATGAGACCCAGTACTTC
- | TRBJ1-4 | TRBV7-8 | - | CASSSWGPNEKLFF | TGTGCCAGCAGCTCGTGGGGGCCGAATGAAAAACTGTTTTTT
TRBD1 | TRBJ2-7 | TRBV7-2 | few | CASSSKVPGQGAYEQYF | TGTGCCAGCAGCTCGAAAGTCCCGGGACAGGGAGCCTACGAGCAGTACTTC
TRBD2 | TRBJ2-3 | TRBV7-2 | many | CASSSEPSGSKGDTQYF | TGTGCCAGCAGCTCGGAGCCTAGCGGGAGTAAAGGGGATACGCAGTATTTT
- | TRBJ1-6 | TRBV30 | - | CASRQTYNSPLHF | TGTGCCTCCCGACAGACCTATAATTCACCCCTCCACTTT
- | TRBJ2-5 | TRBV6-1 | - | CASRPWAEETQYF | TGTGCCAGTCGACCTTGGGCCGAAGAGACCCAGTACTTC
TRBD1 | TRBJ2-7 | TRBV2 | once | CASSEPSGVQGTGPYEQYF | TGTGCCAGCAGTGAACCCTCAGGCGTCCAGGGGACAGGGCCCTACGAGCAGTACTTC
- | TRBJ1-5 | TRBV28 | - | CASSISRRGWNQPQHF | TGTGCCAGCAGTATCTCCCGACGGGGTTGGAATCAGCCCCAGCATTTT
- | TRBJ2-1 | TRBV6-6 | - | CASRGEGGGYNEQFF | TGTGCCAGCAGGGGCGAGGGTGGGGGGTACAATGAGCAGTTCTTC
- | TRBJ2-1 | TRBV27 | - | CATWSYNEQFF | TGTGCCACCTGGTCTTACAATGAGCAGTTCTTC
TRBD2 | TRBJ2-3 | TRBV29-1 | - | CSAAHAGGRGPGTQYF | TGCAGCGCGGCCCATGCGGGCGGGAGGGGCCCAGGGACGCAGTATTTT
- | TRBJ2-6 | TRBV9 | - | CASSPHDAGANVLTF | TGTGCCAGCAGCCCCCACGATGCTGGGGCCAACGTCCTGACTTTC
- | TRBJ2-1 | TRBV7-2 | - | CATRLRVLPGNEQFF | TGTGCCACCAGATTAAGGGTCTTGCCCGGCAATGAGCAGTTCTTC
- | TRBJ2-1 | TRBV5-6 | - | CASSLVPGVGEQFF | TGTGCCAGCAGCTTAGTGCCAGGGGTTGGTGAGCAGTTCTTC
TRBD1 | TRBJ1-4 | TRBV2 | - | CASSERDRGNEKLFF | TGTGCCAGCAGTGAAAGGGACAGGGGAAATGAAAAACTGTTTTTT
- | TRBJ1-5 | TRBV2 | - | CASRGVYLDQPQHF | TGTGCCAGCAGGGGAGTTTATCTCGATCAGCCCCAGCATTTT
- | TRBJ1-3 | TRBV2 | - | CASSDPRTPGNTIYF | TGTGCCAGCAGTGACCCCAGGACACCTGGAAACACCATATATTTT
- | TRBJ2-3 | TRBV4-1 | - | CASSVGQSYTDTQYF | TGCGCCAGCAGCGTCGGCCAGAGCTACACAGATACGCAGTATTTT
TRBD2 | TRBJ2-2 | TRBV10-1 | - | CASSERGLAGGRGTGELFF | TGCGCCAGCAGTGAAAGGGGGCTAGCGGGAGGCCGGGGCACCGGGGAGCTGTTTTTT
- | TRBJ2-1 | TRBV10-1 | - | CASSESLNEQFF | TGCGCCAGCAGTGAGTCCTTAAATGAGCAGTTCTTC
TRBD2 | TRBJ2-2 | TRBV19 | - | CASSIRLAGVRELFF | TGTGCCAGTAGTATTCGGCTAGCGGGAGTTAGGGAGCTGTTTTTT
- | TRBJ1-2 | TRBV30 | - | CAWSGGSYGYTF | TGTGCCTGGAGTGGAGGATCCTATGGCTACACCTTC
- | TRBJ2-7 | TRBV19 | - | CASSFTGAYEQYF | TGTGCCAGTAGCTTCACAGGAGCCTACGAGCAGTACTTC
TRBD1 | TRBJ2-2 | TRBV5-1 | - | CASSPDRVGTGELFF | TGCGCCAGCAGTCCAGACAGGGTGGGCACCGGGGAGCTGTTTTTT
- | TRBJ2-7 | TRBV4-3 | few | CASSQEARASYEQYF | TGCGCCAGCAGCCAAGAAGCCAGGGCATCCTACGAGCAGTACTTC
- | TRBJ2-4 | TRBV6-6 | - | CASSPSPIDPQHF | TGTGCCAGCAGCCCCTCCCCTATAGACCCCCAGCACTTC
- | TRBJ1-1 | TRBV10-3 | - | CAITDGPSNTEAFF | TGTGCCATCACTGATGGACCGTCGAACACTGAAGCTTTCTTT
TRBD1 | TRBJ2-1 | TRBV9 | - | CASSVAGTGSQFF | TGTGCCAGCAGCGTAGCGGGGACAGGCTCCCAGTTCTTC
TRBD1 | TRBJ2-7 | TRBV23-1 | - | CASSQSRGRSPYF | TGCGCCAGCAGTCAATCAAGGGGGCGGTCTCCCTACTTC
- | TRBJ2-5 | TRBV28 | - | CASSFRTGRETQYF | TGTGCCAGCAGTTTCCGGACTGGGCGGGAGACCCAGTACTTC
- | TRBJ1-5 | TRBV19 | once | CASSNPATAGGQPQHF | TGTGCCAGTAGTAACCCCGCGACCGCTGGGGGACAGCCCCAGCATTTT